This T cell receptor (beta chain) was documented in a study of tumor-infiltrating lymphocytes in primary liver carcinoma. Priming with a constant-region primer yielded TCR beta cDNA from around 540 ng total RNA. Investigators got TCR beta libraries out of three nested multiplex PCR rounds, done with slightly modified ARM-PCR. TCRdb redid the calling of the multiplex PCR reads with MiXCR, one entry per CDR3 protein. Altogether some 130,000 distinct CDR3 sequences are present, less than 75% being singletons, with the ten largest covering 8.1%. This clonotype was detected ten times or more. Its antigen remains unidentified. Notes on the study in general: Researchers found tumor-adjacent and tumor-blood pairs overlapped less than tumor region pairs. Compared with blood, tumor repertoires held significantly more in their top 250 clones.

Co-extraction of both nucleic acids (RNA and DNA) used about 17-33 mg of unsorted bulk tissue. The receptor was derived from a woman aged 55-70 years with primary liver carcinoma and hepatitis B virus infection. The sequenced material came from tumor-adjacent normal liver tissue.

The CDR3: CSVEDLGYTEAFF. The CDR3 nucleotides are TGCAGCGTTGAAGATCTGGGGTACACTGAAGCTTTCTTT. The chain recombines TRBV29-1 with TRBJ1-1; D gene ambiguous. CDR3 size: 13 residues. V dropped 0 bases and J dropped 3 bases, with 8 bases sitting between them. CDR1 is SQVTM, CDR2 ANQGSEA, per germline.